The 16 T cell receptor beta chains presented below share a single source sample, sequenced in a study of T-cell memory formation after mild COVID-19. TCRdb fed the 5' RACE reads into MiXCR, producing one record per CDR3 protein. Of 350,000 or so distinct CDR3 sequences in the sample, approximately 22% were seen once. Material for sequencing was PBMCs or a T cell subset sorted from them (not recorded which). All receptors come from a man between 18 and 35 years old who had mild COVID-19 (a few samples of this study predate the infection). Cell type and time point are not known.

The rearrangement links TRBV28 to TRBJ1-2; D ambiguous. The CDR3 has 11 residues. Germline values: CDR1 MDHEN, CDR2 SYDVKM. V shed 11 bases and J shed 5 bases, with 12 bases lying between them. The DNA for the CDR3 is TGTGCCGGAGGGCAGAATTATGGCTACACCTTC. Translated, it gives CAGGQNYGYTF.

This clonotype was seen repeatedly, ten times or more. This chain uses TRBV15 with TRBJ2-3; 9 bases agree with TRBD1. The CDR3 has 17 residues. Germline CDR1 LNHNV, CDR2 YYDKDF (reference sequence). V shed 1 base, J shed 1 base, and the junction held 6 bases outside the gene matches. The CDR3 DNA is TGTGCCACCAGCAGAGGGGGGACAGGGCCCCGCACAGATACGCAGTATTTT. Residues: CATSRGGTGPRTDTQYF.

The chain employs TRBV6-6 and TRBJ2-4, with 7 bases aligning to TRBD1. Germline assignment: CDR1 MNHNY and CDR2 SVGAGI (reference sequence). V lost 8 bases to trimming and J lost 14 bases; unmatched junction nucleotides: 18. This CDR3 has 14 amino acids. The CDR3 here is CASYRDWTGDPKYF. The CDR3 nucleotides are TGTGCCAGCTATAGGGATTGGACAGGCGATCCTAAGTACTTC.

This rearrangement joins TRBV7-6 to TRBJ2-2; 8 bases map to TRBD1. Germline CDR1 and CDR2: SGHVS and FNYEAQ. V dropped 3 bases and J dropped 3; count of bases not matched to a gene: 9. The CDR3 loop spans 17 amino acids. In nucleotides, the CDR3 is TGTGCCAGCAGCTTGAGTAGGGGACAGGCCTACACCGGGGAGCTGTTTTTT. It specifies CASSLSRGQAYTGELFF.

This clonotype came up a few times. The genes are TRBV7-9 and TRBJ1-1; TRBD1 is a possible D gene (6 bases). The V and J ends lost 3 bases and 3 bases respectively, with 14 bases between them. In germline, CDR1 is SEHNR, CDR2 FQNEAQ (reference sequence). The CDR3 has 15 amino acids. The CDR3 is CASSFGWGPHTEAFF. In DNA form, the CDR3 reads TGTGCCAGCAGCTTCGGATGGGGGCCTCACACTGAAGCTTTCTTT.

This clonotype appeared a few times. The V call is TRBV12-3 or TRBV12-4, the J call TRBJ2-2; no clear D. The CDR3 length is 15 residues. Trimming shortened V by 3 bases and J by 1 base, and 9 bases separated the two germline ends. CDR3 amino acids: CASSFRPRNTGELFF. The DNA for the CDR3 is TGTGCCAGCAGTTTTAGGCCGCGGAACACCGGGGAGCTGTTTTTT.

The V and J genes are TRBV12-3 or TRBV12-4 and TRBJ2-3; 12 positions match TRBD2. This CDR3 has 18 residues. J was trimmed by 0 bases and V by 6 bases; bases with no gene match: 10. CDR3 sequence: CASSPSPGLAGSTDTQYF. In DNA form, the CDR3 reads TGTGCCAGCAGCCCTTCGCCTGGACTAGCGGGGAGCACAGATACGCAGTATTTT.

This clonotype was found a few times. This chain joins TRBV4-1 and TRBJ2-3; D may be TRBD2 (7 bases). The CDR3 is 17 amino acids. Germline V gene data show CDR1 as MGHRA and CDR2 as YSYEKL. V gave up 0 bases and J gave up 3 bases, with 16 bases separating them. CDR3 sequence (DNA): TGCGCCAGCAGCCAAGATTGGGGGGGGCCGGTAACAGATACGCAGTATTTT. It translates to CASSQDWGGPVTDTQYF.

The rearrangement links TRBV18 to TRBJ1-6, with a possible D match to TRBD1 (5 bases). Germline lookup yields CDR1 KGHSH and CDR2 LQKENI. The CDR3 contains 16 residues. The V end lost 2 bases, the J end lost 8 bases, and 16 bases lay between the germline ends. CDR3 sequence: CASSPFTGDRDSPLHF. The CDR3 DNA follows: TGTGCCAGCTCACCATTTACGGGGGATCGGGATTCACCCCTCCACTTT.

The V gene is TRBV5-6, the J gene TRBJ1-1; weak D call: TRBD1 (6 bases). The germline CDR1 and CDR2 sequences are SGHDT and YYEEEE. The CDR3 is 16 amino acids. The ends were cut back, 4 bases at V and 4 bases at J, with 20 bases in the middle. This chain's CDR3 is CASSRWGALSGTEAFF. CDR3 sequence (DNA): TGTGCCAGCAGCCGGTGGGGGGCGCTTAGTGGCACTGAAGCTTTCTTT. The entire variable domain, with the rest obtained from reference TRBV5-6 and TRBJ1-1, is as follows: DAGVTQSPTHLIKTRGQQVTLRCSPKSGHDTVSWYQQALGQGPQFIFQYYEEEERQRGNFPDRFSGHQFPNYSSELNVNALLLGDSALYLCASSRWGALSGTEAFFGQGTRLTVV.

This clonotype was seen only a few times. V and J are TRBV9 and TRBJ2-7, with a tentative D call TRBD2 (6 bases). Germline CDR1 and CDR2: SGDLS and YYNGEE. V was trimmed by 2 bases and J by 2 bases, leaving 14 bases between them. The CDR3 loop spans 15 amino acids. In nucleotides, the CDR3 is TGTGCCAGCAGCGTTACGGGACTGATGACCTACGAGCAGTACTTC. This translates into CASSVTGLMTYEQYF. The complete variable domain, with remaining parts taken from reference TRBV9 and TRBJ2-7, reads DSGVTQTPKHLITATGQRVTLRCSPRSGDLSVYWYQQSLDQGLQFLIQYYNGEERAKGNILERFSAQQFPDLHSELNLSSLELGDSALYFCASSVTGLMTYEQYFGPGTRLTVT.

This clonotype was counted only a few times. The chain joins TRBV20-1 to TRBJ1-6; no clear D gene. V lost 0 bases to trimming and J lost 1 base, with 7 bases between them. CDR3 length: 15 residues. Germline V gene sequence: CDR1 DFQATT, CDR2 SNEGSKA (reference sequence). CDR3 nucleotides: TGCAGTGCTAGAGACCGGGGTTCCTATAATTCACCCCTCCACTTT. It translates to CSARDRGSYNSPLHF.

The DNA of the CDR3 is TGTGCCAGCAGACCAACAGGGGCGGCCTATAATTCACCCCTCCACTTT. Amino acid sequence: CASRPTGAAYNSPLHF. The V call is TRBV6-5, the J call TRBJ1-6, with 7 positions matching TRBD1. After removal of 6 bases from V and 2 bases from J, the junction contained 7 bases not matched to a gene. Per the germline V gene, CDR1 is MNHEY and CDR2 is SVGAGI. The CDR3 totals 16 residues.

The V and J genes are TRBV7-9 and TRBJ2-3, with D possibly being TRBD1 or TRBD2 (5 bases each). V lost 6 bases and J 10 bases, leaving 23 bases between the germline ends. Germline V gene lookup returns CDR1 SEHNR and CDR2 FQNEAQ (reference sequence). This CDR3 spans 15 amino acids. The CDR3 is CASRFPHEGNTSQYF. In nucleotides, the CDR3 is TGTGCCAGCAGATTTCCCCATGAGGGGAACACCTCGCAGTATTTT.

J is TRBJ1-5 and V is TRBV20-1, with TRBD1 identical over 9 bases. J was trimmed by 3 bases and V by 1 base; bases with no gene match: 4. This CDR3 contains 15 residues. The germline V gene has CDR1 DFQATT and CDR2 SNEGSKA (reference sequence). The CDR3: CSARVRTGDNQPQHF. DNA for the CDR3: TGCAGTGCTAGAGTCCGGACAGGGGACAATCAGCCCCAGCATTTT.

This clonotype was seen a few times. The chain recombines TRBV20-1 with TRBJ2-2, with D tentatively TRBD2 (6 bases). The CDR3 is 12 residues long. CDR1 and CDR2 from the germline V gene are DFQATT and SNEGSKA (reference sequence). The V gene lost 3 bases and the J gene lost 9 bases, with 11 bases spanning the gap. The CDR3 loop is CSARRGARELFF. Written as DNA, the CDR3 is TGCAGTGCTAGGCGCGGGGCCCGGGAGCTGTTTTTT.